The subject of this entry is one T cell receptor (beta chain). Its antigen remains unidentified. PCR was performed using 60 Vbeta and 13 Jbeta primers. Generated by immunoSEQ multiplex PCR, the TCRdb table keeps only in-frame clones and is missing some. The table has approximately 150,000 clones, over 60% seen once. The entry originates in a study of cytomegalovirus exposure and HLA in healthy donors. Study overall: Among about 179 million T cells, an earlier analysis found approximately 110 million unique TCR beta sequences.

V was cut by 6 bases and J by 0 bases, with 6 bases left in between. In germline, CDR1 is MGHDK, CDR2 SYGVNS. This CDR3 is built from 14 residues. Study results and limitations: It was assumed in the presence/absence analyses that sequencing depth was roughly uniform across donors.

The sequenced material came from PBMCs. The chain couples TRBV25-1 to TRBJ1-6; TRBD1 is a possible D gene (6 bases). This TCR was recovered from a man aged 35 to 55 in good health and CMV-seronegative. This CDR3 reads CASSRGSYNSPLHF. CDR3 nucleotide sequence: TGTGCCAGCAGCAGGGGCTCCTATAATTCACCCCTCCACTTT.